A single sample is the source of the 30 T cell receptor beta chains below, sequenced in a study of blood T cell repertoires in COVID-19. Repertoires were generated with immunoSEQ multiplex PCR, while TCRdb's copy carries only in-frame clones and drops some. The table lists about 250,000 clones, about 87% of them singletons. The sequenced material came from PBMCs or T cells enriched from blood (not recorded which). These receptors all stem from a woman aged 50 to 60 who had recovered from COVID-19.

The CDR3 reads CASNTVSYNEQFF. The CDR3 nucleotides are TGTGCCAGCAATACTGTCTCCTACAATGAGCAGTTCTTC. The gene calls are TRBV6-5 and TRBJ2-1, with D hard to call. From germline, CDR1 is MNHEY and CDR2 SVGAGI. There are 13 residues in the CDR3. Trimming took off 7 bases at V and 0 bases at J, with 7 bases between the two ends.

CDR3 in amino acids: CASSFFAGTTWDEQYF. CDR3 coding DNA: TGTGCCAGCAGTTTCTTTGCCGGGACAACTTGGGACGAGCAGTACTTC. The chain joins TRBV27 to TRBJ2-7, with a possible D match to TRBD1 (6 bases). V was trimmed by 3 bases and J by 5 bases, leaving 20 bases between them. Looked up from germline, CDR1 is MNHEY and CDR2 is SMNVEV (reference sequence). The CDR3 sequence is 16 residues long.

This clone has just a few counts. V usage is TRBV28 and J usage is TRBJ1-2; D is uncertain. CDR3 length equals 17 residues. The germline V gene encodes CDR1 MDHEN and CDR2 SYDVKM. V lost 6 bases, J lost 5 bases, and 25 bases lay in between. The CDR3 DNA sequence: TGTGCCAGCAGCCCCCAGGCACGGAACATCCAACCGTATGGCTACACCTTC. This sequence encodes CASSPQARNIQPYGYTF.

The gene calls are TRBV19 and TRBJ1-5; D possibly corresponds to TRBD1 (5 bases). CDR1 LNHDA and CDR2 SQIVND come from the germline V gene (reference sequence). The CDR3 extends over 14 amino acids. With 5 bases removed from V and 4 bases from J, the gap between germline ends came to 12 bases. CDR3 amino acids: CASSLSRANQPQHF. The CDR3 bases are TGTGCCAGTAGTTTGTCCAGGGCAAATCAGCCCCAGCATTTT.

V is TRBV28 and J is TRBJ2-7; 7 positions agree with TRBD2. Germline lookup yields CDR1 MDHEN and CDR2 SYDVKM. V lost 2 bases and J lost 4; bases outside the gene matches: 5. This CDR3 comprises 14 residues. The CDR3 is CASSLGGGRYEQYF. The CDR3 DNA reads as TGTGCCAGCAGTTTAGGCGGGGGAAGGTACGAGCAGTACTTC. Combining the CDR3 with reference TRBV28 and TRBJ2-7 gives the whole variable domain DVKVTQSSRYLVKRTGEKVFLECVQDMDHENMFWYRQDPGLGLRLIYFSYDVKMKEKGDIPEGYSVSREKKERFSLILESASTNQTSMYLCASSLGGGRYEQYFGPGTRLTVT.

This chain joins TRBV6-6 and TRBJ2-1; TRBD1 agrees at 9 bases. The CDR3 sequence is 15 residues long. The ends lost 7 bases at V and 7 bases at J; junction bases unmatched: 11. Germline CDR1 MNHNY, CDR2 SVGAGI (reference sequence). CDR3 loop: CASTEPDRGRNEQFF. CDR3 sequence (DNA): TGTGCCAGCACTGAGCCGGACAGGGGTCGAAATGAGCAGTTCTTC.

This clone appeared a single time. This chain joins TRBV15 and TRBJ2-7; D possibly corresponds to TRBD1 (5 bases). CDR3 length equals 15 residues. V was trimmed by 1 base and J by 2 bases, leaving 12 bases between them. The germline gives CDR1 LNHNV, CDR2 YYDKDF (reference sequence). In DNA form, the CDR3 reads TGTGCCACCAGCAGAGTTCAGGGAACCGCCTACGAGCAGTACTTC. It translates to CATSRVQGTAYEQYF.

This clone was observed a single time. The rearrangement uses TRBV24-1 and TRBJ1-2; D possibly corresponds to TRBD1 (5 bases). There are 13 residues in the CDR3. V was cut by 5 bases and J by 2 bases, with 8 bases left in between. Germline loops: CDR1 KGHDR, CDR2 SFDVKD. CDR3 bases: TGTGCCACCAGTGTTGGGGGGAACTATGGCTACACCTTC. It codes for CATSVGGNYGYTF.

This sequence joins TRBV5-4 and TRBJ1-3, with 7 bases that match TRBD1. The CDR3 runs to 14 residues. The ends lost 4 bases at V and 4 bases at J; junction bases unmatched: 5. The germline V gene encodes CDR1 SGHNT and CDR2 YYREEE (reference sequence). CDR3 sequence (DNA): TGTGCCAGCAGCGAAGGGGGCGCAGGAAACACCATATATTTT. Protein: CASSEGGAGNTIYF.

The V and J genes are TRBV9 and TRBJ2-1; TRBD2 matches at 10 bases. V shed 5 bases, J shed 6 bases, and the junction held 20 bases outside the gene matches. Per the germline V gene, CDR1 is SGDLS and CDR2 is YYNGEE. CDR3 size: 19 residues. The CDR3 DNA sequence: TGTGCCAGCAGGCCTACTAGCGGGAACATTCTTCCCCTAGGCAATGAGCAGTTCTTC. Encoded protein: CASRPTSGNILPLGNEQFF.

J is TRBJ1-6 and V is TRBV30; unclear D gene. This CDR3 is built from 14 residues. V lost 3 bases and J lost 3, with 9 bases in between. Germline lookup yields CDR1 GTSNPN and CDR2 SVGIG (reference sequence). CDR3 protein: CAWRAGLYNSPLHF. In nucleotides, the CDR3 is TGTGCCTGGAGGGCGGGCCTCTATAATTCACCCCTCCACTTT.

V usage is TRBV6-5 and J usage is TRBJ1-2, with TRBD1 identical over 8 bases. Germline lookup yields CDR1 MNHEY and CDR2 SVGAGI. The CDR3 spans 14 residues. Trimming removed 6 bases from V and 6 bases from J; junction bases left unmatched: 9. This CDR3 reads CASSIDRGGNGYTF. DNA for the CDR3: TGTGCCAGCAGCATCGACAGGGGAGGAAATGGCTACACCTTC.

Written as DNA, the CDR3 is TGCGCCAGCAGCCAATTGTCGTCAGCTAACTATGGCTACACCTTC. Its translation is CASSQLSSANYGYTF. The chain uses TRBV4-3 and TRBJ1-2; D gene uncertain. The V end was cut by 2 bases, the J end by 0 bases, with 10 bases between. This CDR3 is 15 amino acids long. Germline CDR1 reads LGHNA; CDR2 reads YSLEER.

This chain connects TRBV7-9 to TRBJ1-1; TRBD1 is a possible D gene (5 bases). Germline CDR1 SEHNR, CDR2 FQNEAQ (reference sequence). V was clipped by 5 bases and J by 3 bases, with 10 bases between them. The CDR3 has 13 residues. In DNA, the CDR3 is TGTGCCAGCAGCCCCCCGGGGGACACTGAAGCTTTCTTT. Its translation is CASSPPGDTEAFF.

The chain employs TRBV28 and TRBJ2-7; 7 nucleotides align to TRBD2. Losses at the gene ends were 9 bases for V and 0 bases for J; bases not matched to a gene: 2. This CDR3 spans 12 amino acids. CDR1 is MDHEN, CDR2 SYDVKM, per germline. For the CDR3, the DNA is TGTGCCAGTAGGGACTACTCCTACGAGCAGTACTTC. Its translation is CASRDYSYEQYF.

The rearrangement links TRBV28 to TRBJ2-7; 8 nucleotides line up with TRBD2. This CDR3 region has 16 residues. Germline V gives CDR1 MDHEN, CDR2 SYDVKM. The V segment lost 2 bases and the J segment 8 bases; nucleotides outside the gene matches: 14. CDR3 in DNA: TGTGCCAGCAGTTTAGAAGCTAGCGGGTCAACTAGGAAGCAGTACTTC. It codes for CASSLEASGSTRKQYF. Complete variable domain (other parts from reference TRBV28 and TRBJ2-7): DVKVTQSSRYLVKRTGEKVFLECVQDMDHENMFWYRQDPGLGLRLIYFSYDVKMKEKGDIPEGYSVSREKKERFSLILESASTNQTSMYLCASSLEASGSTRKQYFGPGTRLTVT.

A few counts support this clone. J is TRBJ2-7 and V is TRBV29-1, with TRBD2 matching over 11 bases. V shed 6 bases and J 0 bases; nucleotides not matched to a gene: 4. Germline lookup yields CDR1 SQVTM and CDR2 ANQGSEA. The CDR3 sequence is 14 residues long. The CDR3 reads CSVGTSGSSYEQYF. As DNA, the CDR3 is TGCAGCGTCGGAACTAGCGGGAGCTCCTACGAGCAGTACTTC.

J is TRBJ2-7 and V is TRBV7-8; TRBD1 matches 11 bases. The CDR3 extends over 16 amino acids. V dropped 1 base and J dropped 6; count of bases not matched to a gene: 8. Germline loops: CDR1 SGHVS, CDR2 FQNEAQ. Here the CDR3 reads CASSLGLWDRGVEQYF. The DNA of the CDR3 is TGTGCCAGCAGCTTAGGTCTTTGGGACAGGGGGGTCGAGCAGTACTTC.

The V gene is TRBV15, the J gene TRBJ2-2, with D perhaps TRBD1 (5 bases). From germline, CDR1 is LNHNV and CDR2 YYDKDF (reference sequence). V was pared by 0 bases and J by 4 bases, with 9 bases between. CDR3 length equals 15 residues. The CDR3 reads CATSRDRVSTGELFF. DNA for the CDR3: TGTGCCACCAGCAGAGACAGGGTGAGCACCGGGGAGCTGTTTTTT.

The V gene is TRBV11-2, the J gene TRBJ2-2; maybe TRBD1 (6 bases). The germline V gene has CDR1 SGHAT and CDR2 FQNNGV. The CDR3 consists of 15 residues. Trimming took 5 bases from V and 1 from J, leaving 11 bases between them. The CDR3 spells CASSRTEMNTGELFF. In DNA form, the CDR3 reads TGTGCCAGCAGCAGGACAGAAATGAACACCGGGGAGCTGTTTTTT.

V usage is TRBV5-8 and J usage is TRBJ2-1; no clear D. The ends were cut back, 0 bases at V and 1 base at J, with 8 bases in the middle. The length of the CDR3 is 15 residues. CDR1 is SGHTS and CDR2 is YDEGEE in the germline V gene. CDR3 DNA: TGTGCCAGCAGCTTGGATGAGCGATCCTACAATGAGCAGTTCTTC. This codes for CASSLDERSYNEQFF.

V is TRBV18 and J is TRBJ2-1; 8 positions match TRBD1. V was clipped by 0 bases and J by 9 bases; unmatched bases: 10. The CDR3 totals 16 residues. Germline CDR1 KGHSH, CDR2 LQKENI. CDR3 in amino acids: CASSPPYGTGLPEQFF. In DNA form, the CDR3 reads TGTGCCAGCTCACCACCATACGGGACAGGCCTACCTGAGCAGTTCTTC.

V gene TRBV18 combines with J gene TRBJ2-5; D ambiguous. The CDR3 has 12 residues. Looked up from germline, CDR1 is KGHSH and CDR2 is LQKENI. The germline V and J ends were trimmed by 0 bases and 6 bases, with 5 bases remaining between them. The CDR3 here is CASSPPFKTQYF. The CDR3 nucleotides read TGTGCCAGCTCACCACCCTTTAAGACCCAGTACTTC.

This rearrangement joins TRBV4-2 to TRBJ2-2; D gene unclear. Germline V lookup: CDR1 LGHNA, CDR2 YNFKEQ. V lost 2 bases and J lost 1, with 5 bases in between. CDR3 size: 14 residues. The CDR3 sequence: CASSQRQNTGELFF. In nucleotides, the CDR3 is TGTGCCAGCAGCCAAAGACAGAACACCGGGGAGCTGTTTTTT.

The genes are TRBV28 and TRBJ2-3; 10 nucleotides align to TRBD2. V shed 7 bases, J shed 5 bases, and the junction held 12 bases outside the gene matches. The germline V gene encodes CDR1 MDHEN and CDR2 SYDVKM. This CDR3 region has 16 residues. The CDR3: CASTLGLASVGDTQYF. Here the CDR3 DNA reads TGTGCCAGCACCTTGGGACTAGCGTCTGTCGGAGATACGCAGTATTTT.

Turning to this clone: The identical CDR3 is also encoded by other nucleotide sequences in the sample. The J gene is TRBJ1-1, the V gene TRBV11-3; the D is unclear. This CDR3 has 14 amino acids. Germline CDR1 reads SGHNT; CDR2 reads YENEEA. V lost 1 base and J lost 0, with 6 bases in between. Here the CDR3 DNA reads TGTGCCAGCAGCTTAGGAGGCATGAACACTGAAGCTTTCTTT. Translated, it gives CASSLGGMNTEAFF.

This clone is a singleton in its sample. The chain is built from TRBV7-3 and TRBJ2-3, with D possibly matching TRBD2 (5 bases). The V gene lost 5 bases and the J gene lost 6 bases, with 12 bases spanning the gap. This CDR3 spans 13 amino acids. The germline V gene has CDR1 SGHTA and CDR2 FQGTGA. The CDR3 spells CASSPGVGDTQYF. For the CDR3, the DNA is TGTGCCAGCAGCCCCGGGGTGGGGGATACGCAGTATTTT.

The gene calls are TRBV11-2 and TRBJ2-1, with D possibly being TRBD1 (6 bases). The V end lost 5 bases, the J end lost 0 bases, and 14 bases lay between the germline ends. The CDR3 is 16 residues long. Germline CDR1 is SGHAT and CDR2 is FQNNGV. CDR3 region: CASSITTGNSYNEQFF. Here the CDR3 DNA reads TGTGCCAGCAGCATTACTACAGGGAACTCCTACAATGAGCAGTTCTTC.

The chain carries TRBV10-1 and TRBJ1-5; 11 bases align to TRBD1. Germline V CDR1 and CDR2: WNHNN, SYGVQD (reference sequence). CDR3 length: 16 amino acids. J lost 4 bases, V lost 6 bases, and 8 bases had no gene match. Here the CDR3 reads CASRGTGGEGNQPQHF. In nucleotides, the CDR3 is TGCGCCAGCAGAGGGACAGGGGGGGAAGGAAATCAGCCCCAGCATTTT.

CDR3 coding DNA: TGTGCCAGCAGCTCCCTAGCGGGACCCACAGATACGCAGTATTTT. Its translation: CASSSLAGPTDTQYF. This chain connects TRBV28 to TRBJ2-3; 9 bases fit TRBD2. V gave up 6 bases and J gave up 2 bases; unmatched junction bases: 6. Looked up from germline, CDR1 is MDHEN and CDR2 is SYDVKM. This CDR3 has 15 residues.